This TCR beta chain stems from a study of spatial heterogeneity in lung cancer. Overall study: When follow-up PBMC samples existed, they were sequenced (at a median of about 2 years after resection). There were consistently more beta-chain sequences detected than alpha-chain sequences. Study-wide results and caveats: The appearance of ubiquitous expanded tumor TCRs in blood was greater at resection than follow-up.

The time point was: blood at routine non-recurrence follow-up after resection. Unsorted whole RNA from tumor, nontumor lung or frozen PBMC underwent sequencing. Worth noting for this clonotype: Antigen specificity is unknown.

The CDR3 has 17 residues. Germline V gives CDR1 MNHEY, CDR2 SMNVEV (reference sequence). J gave up 3 bases and V 6 bases, and 13 bases lay outside the gene matches. In TCRdb, the 5' RACE reads were re-called with MiXCR into one record per CDR3 protein. Of some 120,000 distinct CDR3 sequences listed, roughly an eighth are singletons. J is TRBJ2-4 and V is TRBV27, with 8 bases that match TRBD2. The material was PBMCs, obtained at follow-up. The receptor was isolated from a male donor with early-stage non-small cell lung cancer. CDR3 sequence: CASSPDSRGASKNIQYF. CDR3 DNA: TGTGCCAGCAGCCCCGATTCGCGGGGGGCGAGCAAAAACATTCAGTACTTC.